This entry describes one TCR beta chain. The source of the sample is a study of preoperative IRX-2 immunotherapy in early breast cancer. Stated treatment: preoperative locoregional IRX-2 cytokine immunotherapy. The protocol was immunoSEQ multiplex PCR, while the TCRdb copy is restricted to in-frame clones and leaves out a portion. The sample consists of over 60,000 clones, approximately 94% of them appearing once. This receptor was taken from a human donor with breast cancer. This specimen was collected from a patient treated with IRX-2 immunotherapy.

The CDR3 nucleotides are TGTGCCAGCAGTAGACAGGGGCACGACGAGCAGTACTTC. It specifies CASSRQGHDEQYF. This chain joins TRBV6-1 and TRBJ2-7; the match to TRBD1 covers 8 bases. Per the germline V gene, CDR1 is MNHNS and CDR2 is SASEGT. This CDR3 is built from 13 residues. Germline trimming cut 5 bases from V and 5 bases from J; bases unmatched to any gene: 5.